Listed below are T cell receptor beta chains from one sample, sequenced in a study of cytomegalovirus exposure and HLA in healthy donors. Here immunoSEQ multiplex PCR was the method, and the copy in TCRdb shows in-frame clones only, minus some. The sample gives about 120,000 clones, about 80% of which show up once; 7.5% to 9% is in the top ten. What was sequenced was PBMCs. Receptor source: a female donor in good health and CMV-seropositive. Both conserved end residues are part of each CDR3. The D gene is left open where the match is weak.

v_call: TRBV28; j_call: TRBJ1-1; d_call: .; cdr3_nt: TGTGCCAGCAGTTTGGCCCTGAACACTGAAGCTTTCTTT; cdr3_aa: CASSLALNTEAFF
v_call: TRBV6-1; j_call: TRBJ1-5; d_call: .; cdr3_nt: TGTGCCAGCAGTGAAGTTAACTTGTCTCAGCCCCAGCATTTT; cdr3_aa: CASSEVNLSQPQHF
v_call: TRBV25-1; j_call: TRBJ1-3; d_call: .; cdr3_nt: TGTGCCAGCAGTCCGGTCGCCGGGACAGGAAACACCATATATTTT; cdr3_aa: CASSPVAGTGNTIYF
v_call: TRBV27; j_call: TRBJ2-3; d_call: .; cdr3_nt: TGTGCCAGCAGTTTGGCGGGGACCACAGATACGCAGTATTTT; cdr3_aa: CASSLAGTTDTQYF
v_call: TRBV5-1; j_call: TRBJ1-1; d_call: .; cdr3_nt: TGCGCCAGCAGCTTGGAAGGGCGGGGAAACACTGAAGCTTTCTTT; cdr3_aa: CASSLEGRGNTEAFF
v_call: TRBV6-5; j_call: TRBJ1-2; d_call: .; cdr3_nt: TGTGCCAGCAGTTACTCCAGGGACTACGGCTATGGCTACACCTTC; cdr3_aa: CASSYSRDYGYGYTF
v_call: TRBV10-3; j_call: TRBJ2-7; d_call: .; cdr3_nt: TGTGCCATCAGTGAGTCGCCGAGCGCTAACGCTTACGAGCAGTACTTC; cdr3_aa: CAISESPSANAYEQYF
v_call: TRBV28; j_call: TRBJ1-2; d_call: TRBD1; cdr3_nt: TGTGCCAGCACCTCACGGCCGGGACAGGGAATCTCACCGAACTATGGCTACACCTTC; cdr3_aa: CASTSRPGQGISPNYGYTF
v_call: TRBV10-3; j_call: TRBJ2-2; d_call: TRBD2; cdr3_nt: TGTGCCATCAGTCGTTTAGCGGGGGCCAGGTCGACCGGGGAGCTGTTTTTT; cdr3_aa: CAISRLAGARSTGELFF
v_call: TRBV7-9; j_call: TRBJ2-2; d_call: .; cdr3_nt: TGTGCCAGCAGCTTAGAAGCGGCTTGGGGGGAGCTGTTTTTT; cdr3_aa: CASSLEAAWGELFF
v_call: TRBV18; j_call: TRBJ1-1; d_call: .; cdr3_nt: TGTGCCAGCCAAAAACAGGGGAACACTGAAGCTTTCTTT; cdr3_aa: CASQKQGNTEAFF